This T cell receptor beta chain was recorded in a study of control samples from healthy donors and cancer patients. Repertoires were generated with immunoSEQ multiplex PCR, while TCRdb's copy carries only in-frame clones and drops some. The table records 80,000 or so clones, 85% to 95% of them present only once. V was clipped by 5 bases and J by 3 bases; unmatched bases: 7. CDR1 is SGHVS and CDR2 is FNYEAQ in the germline V gene. This CDR3 has 16 residues. This chain joins TRBV7-6 and TRBJ2-7; TRBD2 aligns across 13 bases. The clonotype was recovered from a woman between 55 and 75 years old in good health. Sequencing was carried out using blood. In nucleotides, the CDR3 is TGTGCCAGCAGCCTTACTAGCGGGAGGGCCTACTACGAGCAGTACTTC. Encoded protein: CASSLTSGRAYYEQYF.